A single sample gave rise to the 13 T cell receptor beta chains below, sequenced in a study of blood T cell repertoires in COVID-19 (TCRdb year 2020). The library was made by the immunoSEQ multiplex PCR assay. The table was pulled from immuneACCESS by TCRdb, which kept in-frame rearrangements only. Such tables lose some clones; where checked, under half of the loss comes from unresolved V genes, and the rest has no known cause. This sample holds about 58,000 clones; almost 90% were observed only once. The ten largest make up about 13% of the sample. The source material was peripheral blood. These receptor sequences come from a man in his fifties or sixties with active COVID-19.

CDR3 bases: TGTGCCAGCAGCCAAAACAGGCTTACTAACTATGGCTACACCTTC. It encodes CASSQNRLTNYGYTF. J is TRBJ1-2 and V is TRBV14, with a tentative D call TRBD1 (5 bases). This CDR3 spans 15 amino acids. In germline, CDR1 is SGHDN, CDR2 FVKESK. V was trimmed by 2 bases and J by 0 bases, leaving 10 bases between them.

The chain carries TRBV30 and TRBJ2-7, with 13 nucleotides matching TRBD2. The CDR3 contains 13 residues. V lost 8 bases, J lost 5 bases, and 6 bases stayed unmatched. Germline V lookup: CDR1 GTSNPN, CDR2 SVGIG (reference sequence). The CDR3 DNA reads TGTGCCCAGACTAGCGGGAGGATCGACGAGCAGTACTTC. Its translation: CAQTSGRIDEQYF.

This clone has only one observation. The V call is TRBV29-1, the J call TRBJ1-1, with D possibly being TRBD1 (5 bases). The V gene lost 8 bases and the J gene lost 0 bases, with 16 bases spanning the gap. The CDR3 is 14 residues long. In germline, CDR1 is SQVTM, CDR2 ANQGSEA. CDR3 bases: TGCAGCACGAACAGGCTCCTCATGAACACTGAAGCTTTCTTT. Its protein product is CSTNRLLMNTEAFF.

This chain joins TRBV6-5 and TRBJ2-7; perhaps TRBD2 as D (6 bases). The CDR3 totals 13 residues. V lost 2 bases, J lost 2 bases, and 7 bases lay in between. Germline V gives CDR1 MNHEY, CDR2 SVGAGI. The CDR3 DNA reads TGTGCCAGCAGTTACGGGGAGGCCTACGAGCAGTACTTC. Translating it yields CASSYGEAYEQYF.

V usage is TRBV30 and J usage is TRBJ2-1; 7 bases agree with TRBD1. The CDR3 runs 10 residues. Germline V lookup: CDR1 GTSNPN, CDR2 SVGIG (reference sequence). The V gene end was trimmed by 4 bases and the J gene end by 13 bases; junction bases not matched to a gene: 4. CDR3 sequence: CAWKGAHQFF. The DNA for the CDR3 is TGTGCCTGGAAGGGGGCCCATCAGTTCTTC.

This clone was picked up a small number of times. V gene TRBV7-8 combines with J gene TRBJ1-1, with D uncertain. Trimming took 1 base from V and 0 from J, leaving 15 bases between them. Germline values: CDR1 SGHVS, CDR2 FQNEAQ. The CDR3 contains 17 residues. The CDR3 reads CASSLVVTKLMNTEAFF. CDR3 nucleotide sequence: TGTGCCAGCAGCTTAGTTGTGACGAAACTAATGAACACTGAAGCTTTCTTT.

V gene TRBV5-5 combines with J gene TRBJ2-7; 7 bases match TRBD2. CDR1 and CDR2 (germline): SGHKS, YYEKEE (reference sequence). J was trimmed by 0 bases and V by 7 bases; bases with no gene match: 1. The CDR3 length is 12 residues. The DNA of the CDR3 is TGTGCCAGCGGGACTATCTCCTACGAGCAGTACTTC. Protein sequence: CASGTISYEQYF.

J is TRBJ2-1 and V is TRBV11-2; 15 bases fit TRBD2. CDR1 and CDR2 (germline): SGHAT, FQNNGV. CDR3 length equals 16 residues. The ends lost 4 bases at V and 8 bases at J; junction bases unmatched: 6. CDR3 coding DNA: TGTGCCAGCAGCTCCTCTGGACTAGCGGGGGGGGATGAGCAGTTCTTC. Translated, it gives CASSSSGLAGGDEQFF.

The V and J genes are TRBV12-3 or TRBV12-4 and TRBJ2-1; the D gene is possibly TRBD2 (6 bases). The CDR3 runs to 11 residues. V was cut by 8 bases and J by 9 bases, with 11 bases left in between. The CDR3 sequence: CASCRGSEQFF. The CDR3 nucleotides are TGTGCCAGCTGTCGGGGGAGTGAGCAGTTCTTC.

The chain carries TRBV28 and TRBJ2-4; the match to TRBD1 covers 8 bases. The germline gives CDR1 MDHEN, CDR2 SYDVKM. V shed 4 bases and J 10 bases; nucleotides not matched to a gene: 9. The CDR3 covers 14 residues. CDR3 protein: CASSSTRQGRIQYF. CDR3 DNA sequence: TGTGCCAGCAGTTCCACGAGACAGGGGCGGATTCAGTACTTC.

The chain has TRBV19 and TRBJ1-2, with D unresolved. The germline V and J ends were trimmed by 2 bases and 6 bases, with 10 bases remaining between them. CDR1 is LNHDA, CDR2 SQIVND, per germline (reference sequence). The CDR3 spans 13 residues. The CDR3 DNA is TGTGCCAGTAGTATACATCCCCGAGATGGCTACACCTTC. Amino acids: CASSIHPRDGYTF.

DNA of the CDR3: TGTGCCATCAATTTTGGCGGTAACACCGGGGAGCTGTTTTTT. Translation gives CAINFGGNTGELFF. The chain links TRBV10-3 to TRBJ2-2; D remains ambiguous. This CDR3 comprises 14 residues. CDR1 and CDR2 (germline): ENHRY, SYGVKD. V was shortened by 7 bases and J by 2 bases, with 11 bases between the two germline ends.

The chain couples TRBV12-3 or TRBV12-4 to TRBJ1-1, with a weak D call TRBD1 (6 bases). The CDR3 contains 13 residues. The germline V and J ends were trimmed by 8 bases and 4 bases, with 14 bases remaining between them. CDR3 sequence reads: CASLQGPITEAFF. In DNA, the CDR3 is TGTGCCAGCTTGCAGGGGCCGATCACTGAAGCTTTCTTT.